The entry below describes one T cell receptor (beta chain). The specificity of this receptor is unknown. From the germline J gene comes the end of the CDR3, since the read stops 3 residues before it. Equivalent amounts of genomic DNA from CVID and control samples were used as sequencing input. For every sample, a 60 bp segment covering the rearranged TCRbeta CDR3 region was amplified and then sequenced. The immunoSEQ assay, a bias-corrected multiplex PCR combined with high-throughput sequencing, was used for TCRbeta amplification. The paper's data handling went like this. Every unique nucleotide sequence was considered a clone and was annotated with V, D and J genes, copy number and frequency. Sequences were labeled productive if in frame, and non-productive if out of frame or containing stop codons. As previously described, Shannon's entropy was used to calculate clonality. Mean CDR3 Kyte-Doolittle hydropathy was derived from the predicted amino acid sequences of productive clones. Hierarchical clustering of scaled V gene usage was performed with the R hclust function using Manhattan distance and complete linkage. Sharing of clones by CDR3 amino acid sequence was evaluated by resampling 12 repertoires per group over 100 rounds. Repertoires were searched for 65 to 75 published EBV-specific and some 240 published CMV-specific TCRbeta sequences. A couple of CVID samples that yielded fewer than 10,000 sequences were excluded from the analysis, so approximately 40 CVID repertoires were retained. Entries here come from immuneACCESS through TCRdb and include only in-frame sequences with V and J called. Some clones fail to appear in such tables; in the studies checked, an unresolved V gene covers under half of the shortfall, and the cause of the remainder is unknown. V and J calls and clone size are copied from that table; D and trimming were computed from the DNA. For this sample, 25,000 to 30,000 clones appear and none is a singleton. 20% to 25% of the sample is in the top ten clones.

The data stem from a study of T cell clonality in common variable immunodeficiency (dated by TCRdb to about 2015). Overall study outcomes, separate from this receptor: Fewer deletions and N-nucleotide insertions were reportedly observed in CVID TCRbeta sequences, and highly modified clones with 13 or more V deletions were reportedly absent from CVID TCRbeta sequences. Increased TCRbeta clonality was found in CVID subjects compared with healthy controls (t-test p = 0.018), with the increase being most characteristic of about a third of subjects. Differences among patients in the CVID cohort limited the correlations between repertoire features and clinical complications. According to the authors, finding the cause of the higher clonality in CVID would require sequencing the repertoires of T cell subpopulations. Fewer TCRbeta clones were shared among CVID subjects than among healthy controls (p < 0.0001). Even though DNA input was the same, control samples had an average of around 78,000 unique sequences each, compared with roughly 32,000 in CVID samples.

The CDR3 has 16 amino acids, counting the end cysteine and phenylalanine. The DNA has 39 bases, all within the CDR3, and is read from base 1. V ends up 7 bases short and J 5 bases short, with an unmatched junction base count of 12. Sequences SNHLY (CDR1) and FYNNEI (CDR2) are obtained from the germline V gene. Standard criteria, namely reduction of serum IgG, IgA and/or IgM below the normal range together with specific antibody deficiency, were applied for the diagnosis of CVID. There were 44 subjects in the CVID group (around 15 female and around 30 male), ranging in age from about 8 to 70 years, with a mean age of 40. Both CVID patients and healthy controls were predominantly of Caucasian heritage. Replacement immunoglobulin therapy had been administered to all CVID subjects for at least one year at the time of study participation. No CVID subject was ill or taking immunomodulatory or immunosuppressive medication when blood was collected. Heparinized peripheral whole blood samples of roughly 5 to 8.5 ml were obtained from each donor. Genomic DNA from adults with common variable immune deficiency (CVID) and from healthy adult controls was the source for sequencing TCRbeta CDR3 repertoires. Diluted blood was density-centrifuged over Hypaque 1077 or Ficoll-Paque to isolate peripheral blood mononuclear cells. Genomic DNA was obtained from unsorted mononuclear cells through either Qiagen column purification or a centrifugation-based method.

This clonotype originated in a human donor with common variable immunodeficiency. Recombination connected TRBV2 to TRBJ2-2; 8 bases in the middle match TRBD1. Specimen: peripheral blood mononuclear cells. The CDR3 region has the sequence CASKAGWTGKTGELFF. The CDR3 bases that were read are TGTGCCAGCAAAGCGGGCTGGACAGGGAAAACCGGGGAG. Here the CDR3 is joined to the reference TRBV2 and TRBJ2-2 genes, and the full variable domain is: EPEVTQTPSHQVTQMGQEVILRCVPISNHLYFYWYRQILGQKVEFLVSFYNNEISEKSEIFDDQFSVERPDGSNFTLKIRSTKLEDSAMYFCASKAGWTGKTGELFFGEGSRLTVL.